Reported below is one T cell receptor (beta chain). This receptor's antigen is unknown. Within one base of it there is no much larger clone, and no base qualities were kept. This entry is derived from a study of T cell responses to AZD1222 COVID-19 vaccine (dated by TCRdb to 2020 to 2022). Broadly, across the study: A total of 233 trial participants underwent TCR sequencing, of whom 200 to 220 had received two doses of AZD1222 and about 26 had received two doses of the MenACWY control vaccine. Trial participants were enrolled by age into subgroups of 18-55, 56-69 and 70-plus years, and about 150, 27 and 61 TCR-sequenced participants, respectively, were included in these subgroups.

The CDR3 measures 16 amino acids from cysteine to phenylalanine. Only the CDR3 region is kept as DNA, spanning 48 bases read in frame from base 1. The germline V gene yields SGHRS for CDR1 and YFSETQ for CDR2. V lost 0 bases and J lost 5 bases, and the count of bases not matched to a germline gene is 6. The CDR3 regions of human TCRbeta chains were analyzed by immunosequencing. On the authors' methods: Repertoire TCRs were checked for matches against a reference library of SARS-CoV-2-specific TCRs that had been generated using the MIRA antigen-specificity platform. Breadth was defined as the fraction of unique TCRs that were SARS-CoV-2-associated, and depth was defined as the fraction of total T cells that were SARS-CoV-2-associated. Using the MIRA data, every spike-specific TCR was mapped to the spike region that the TCR reacted to and assigned to either a CD4 or a CD8 class. Log10-transformed breadth and depth values were compared by one-way ANOVA with Sidak's multiple comparisons tests. In its TCRdb copy, this immuneACCESS table keeps in-frame sequences only and misses some clones. Where compared with another copy, unresolved V genes explain less than half of these, and the others have no known cause. V and J calls and clone size are copied from that table; D and trimming were computed from the DNA. The sample has about 81,000 clones on record, 90% to 95% of them singletons. The ten largest clones take up about 9.9% of the sample.

The paper as a whole reports these results and caveats: Conclusions about previously exposed vaccinees are limited because only six or seven AZD1222 recipients were SARS-CoV-2 seropositive at baseline. No day 14 peak-response samples were available, so repertoires were characterized only after the peak T cell response. Epitopes outside the regions mutated in the B.1.351 and B.1.1.7 variants were reportedly recognized by nearly half of the unique spike-specific TCRs. Participants were mostly white British and included more females than males, and it was suggested by the authors that clonal diversity may have been underestimated. The whole spike protein was spanned by vaccine-associated CD4 TCRs, and dominant responses were seen in regions 160-218 and 743-854. A significant rise in spike-specific TCR breadth and depth was observed after two AZD1222 doses relative to day 0 and relative to MenACWY recipients. In the small 56-69-year group, the increase in depth fell short of significance, most likely because of low power.

Reading the label with the study, this specimen's time point is: about 28 days (+/-7) after the second vaccine dose. AZD1222 recipients given second doses at about 4 weeks or at about 12 weeks were pooled, since spike-specific TCR depth and breadth were not found to differ between the two schedules. Vaccinee samples came from UK trials COV001 and COV002, including a single-blind randomized controlled phase 2/3 trial of AZD1222 (ChAdOx1 nCoV-19) in healthy adults. For TCRbeta chain sequencing, PBMC samples were collected from trial participants at day 0 and at day 28 after the second dose. Sequencing used peripheral blood, obtained 28 days after the second AZD1222 dose. The receptor chain draws on TRBV5-1 and TRBJ2-5, and 11 junctional nucleotides match TRBD1. The clonotype comes from an adult who received the AZD1222 COVID-19 vaccine. The CDR3 region reads CASSLGTGGAGETQYF. DNA sequence: TGCGCCAGCAGCTTGGGGACAGGGGGCGCGGGGGAGACCCAGTACTTC.